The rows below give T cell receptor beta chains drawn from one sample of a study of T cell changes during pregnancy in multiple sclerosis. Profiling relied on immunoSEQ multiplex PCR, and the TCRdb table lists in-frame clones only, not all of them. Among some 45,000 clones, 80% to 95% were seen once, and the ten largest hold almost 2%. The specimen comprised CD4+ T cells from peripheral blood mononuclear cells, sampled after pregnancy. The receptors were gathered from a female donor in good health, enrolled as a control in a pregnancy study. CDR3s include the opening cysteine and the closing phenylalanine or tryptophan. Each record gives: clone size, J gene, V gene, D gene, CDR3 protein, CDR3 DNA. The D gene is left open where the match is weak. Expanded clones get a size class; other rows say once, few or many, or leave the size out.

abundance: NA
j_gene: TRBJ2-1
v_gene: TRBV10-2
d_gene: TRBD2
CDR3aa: CATLQRTGGVTYNEQFF
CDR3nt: TGCGCCACCTTACAAAGGACCGGGGGGGTAACCTACAATGAGCAGTTCTTC

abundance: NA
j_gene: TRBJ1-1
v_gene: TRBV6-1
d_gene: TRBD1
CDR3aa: CASSDRQGRRAEAFF
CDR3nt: TGTGCCAGCAGTGACAGACAGGGGAGGAGGGCTGAAGCTTTCTTT

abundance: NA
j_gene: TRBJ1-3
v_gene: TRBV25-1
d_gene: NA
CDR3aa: CASSETTGSVGNTIYF
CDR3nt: TGTGCCAGCAGTGAAACCACAGGGAGCGTCGGAAACACCATATATTTT

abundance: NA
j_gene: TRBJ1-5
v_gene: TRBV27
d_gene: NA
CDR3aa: CASSPFTGWGDSNQPQHF
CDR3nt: TGTGCCAGCAGTCCCTTTACGGGGTGGGGAGATTCCAATCAGCCCCAGCATTTT

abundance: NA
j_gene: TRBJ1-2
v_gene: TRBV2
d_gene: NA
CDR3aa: CASSDTGNYGYTF
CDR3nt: TGTGCCAGCAGTGATACAGGGAACTATGGCTACACCTTC

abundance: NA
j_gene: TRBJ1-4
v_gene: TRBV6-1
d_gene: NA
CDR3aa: CASRKGSPNEKLFF
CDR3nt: TGTGCCAGCAGAAAAGGGAGTCCCAATGAAAAACTGTTTTTT

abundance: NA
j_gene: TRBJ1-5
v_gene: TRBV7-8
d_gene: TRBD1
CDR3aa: CASSLRDRGFLSNQPQHF
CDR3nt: TGTGCCAGCAGCCTACGGGACAGGGGATTTTTAAGCAATCAGCCCCAGCATTTT

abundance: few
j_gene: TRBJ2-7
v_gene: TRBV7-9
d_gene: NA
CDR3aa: CASSPGSF
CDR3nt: TGTGCCAGCAGCCCAGGGTCCTTC

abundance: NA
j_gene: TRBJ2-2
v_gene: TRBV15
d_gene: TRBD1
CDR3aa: CATSREPRYRGVGELFF
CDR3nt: TGTGCCACCAGCAGAGAACCCCGATACAGGGGAGTCGGGGAGCTGTTTTTT

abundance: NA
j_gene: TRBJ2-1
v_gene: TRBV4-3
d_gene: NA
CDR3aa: CASSQEDREGNEQFF
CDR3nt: TGCGCCAGCAGCCAAGAGGACAGGGAGGGGAATGAGCAGTTCTTC

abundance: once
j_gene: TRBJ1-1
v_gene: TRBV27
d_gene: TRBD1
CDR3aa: CASSPSAGTGGVAFF
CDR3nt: TGTGCCAGCAGTCCCTCTGCCGGGACAGGGGGCGTAGCTTTCTTT

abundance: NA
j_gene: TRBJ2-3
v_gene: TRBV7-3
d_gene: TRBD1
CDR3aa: CASSWTGPTDTQYF
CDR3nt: TGTGCCAGCAGCTGGACAGGGCCGACAGATACGCAGTATTTT

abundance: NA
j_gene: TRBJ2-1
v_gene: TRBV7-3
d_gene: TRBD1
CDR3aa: CASSPDRGDEQFF
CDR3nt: TGTGCCAGCAGCCCGGACAGGGGCGATGAGCAGTTCTTC

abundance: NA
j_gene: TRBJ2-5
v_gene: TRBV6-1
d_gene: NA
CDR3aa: CASRSGTTKETQYF
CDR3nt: TGTGCCAGCAGATCCGGGACAACAAAAGAGACCCAGTACTTC

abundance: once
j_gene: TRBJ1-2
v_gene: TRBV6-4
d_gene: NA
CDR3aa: CASRTPGTTNVYTF
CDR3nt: TGTGCCAGCAGAACCCCCGGGACAACCAACGTCTACACCTTC

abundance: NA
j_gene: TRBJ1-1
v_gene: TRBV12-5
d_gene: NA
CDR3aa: CASGLVIEGLTEAFF
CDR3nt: TGTGCTAGTGGTTTGGTAATCGAGGGACTCACTGAAGCTTTCTTT

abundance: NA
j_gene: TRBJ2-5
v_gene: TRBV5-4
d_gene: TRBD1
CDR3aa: CASSDRGGLETQYF
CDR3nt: TGTGCCAGCAGCGACAGAGGGGGCCTTGAGACCCAGTACTTC